The 29 T cell receptor beta chains below were found in one sample sequenced in a study of T cells after yellow fever vaccination. TCRdb used MiXCR to reprocess the 5' RACE reads, holding one entry per CDR3 protein. The sample carries over 300,000 distinct CDR3 sequences, roughly 3.5% recorded once. The sample in question was PBMCs, obtained on the day of the yellow fever booster vaccination. The receptors here all came from a man between 18 and 35 years old who received the YFV17D yellow fever vaccine.

This clonotype showed up many times. The rearrangement joins TRBV27 to TRBJ2-3; D remains unclear. The germline V gene has CDR1 MNHEY and CDR2 SMNVEV (reference sequence). CDR3 length equals 15 residues. Trimming took 6 bases from V and 2 from J, leaving 15 bases between them. The chain's CDR3 is CASRHAEQNTDTQYF. Here the CDR3 DNA reads TGTGCCAGCAGGCACGCCGAACAAAACACAGATACGCAGTATTTT.

This clonotype has only a few counts. The gene calls are TRBV24-1 and TRBJ2-1; D is perhaps TRBD1 (6 bases). The V gene's germline CDR1 is KGHDR and CDR2 SFDVKD. The CDR3 runs 13 residues. Between the trimmed V and J ends, which lost 9 bases and 3 bases, there was a span of 11 bases. CDR3 region: CATRDKGYNEQFF. The CDR3 nucleotides read TGTGCCACCCGGGACAAAGGCTACAATGAGCAGTTCTTC.

This clonotype was seen ten or more times. J is TRBJ2-5 and V is TRBV12-3 or TRBV12-4; unclear D gene. Trimming stripped 6 bases from V and 11 bases from J, with 10 bases between. This CDR3 has 10 amino acids. In nucleotides, the CDR3 is TGTGCCAGCAGCCGTGGTTCTCAGTACTTC. It specifies CASSRGSQYF.

Many counts were recorded for this clonotype. The V and J genes are TRBV5-4 and TRBJ1-1, with a possible D match to TRBD1 (5 bases). CDR1 is SGHNT and CDR2 is YYREEE in the germline V gene (reference sequence). The CDR3 has 15 amino acids. The V end lost 4 bases, the J end lost 5 bases, and 18 bases lay between the germline ends. The CDR3 loop is CASSLREGWGTEAFF. CDR3 in DNA: TGTGCCAGCAGCCTAAGGGAGGGCTGGGGGACTGAAGCTTTCTTT.

This clonotype appeared a few times. At one of its ends the junction is not consistent with the germline gene, which may arise from a read error. The gene calls are TRBV7-8 and TRBJ1-3; D gene unclear. CDR3 length equals 15 residues. The germline CDR1 and CDR2 sequences are SGHVS and FQNEAQ. The CDR3 DNA sequence: TGTGCCAGCAGCCTAGCCTCCGGGTTTGAAAACACCATATATTTT. Translated, it gives CASSLASGFENTIYF.

The table lists this clonotype with many counts. The chain is built from TRBV5-6 and TRBJ2-3; 7 nucleotides match TRBD2. Germline CDR1 and CDR2: SGHDT and YYEEEE. The CDR3 extends over 15 amino acids. The J segment lost 0 bases and the V segment lost 2 bases, leaving 3 bases of the junction unmatched. CDR3 in amino acids: CASSLAGISTDTQYF. In nucleotides, the CDR3 is TGTGCCAGCAGCTTAGCGGGAATAAGCACAGATACGCAGTATTTT.

This clonotype was detected ten times or more. The chain employs TRBV7-3 and TRBJ2-1; the D gene could be TRBD1 or TRBD2 (5 bases each). V lost 5 bases, J lost 7 bases, and 24 bases lay in between. CDR1 and CDR2 from the germline V gene are SGHTA and FQGTGA. The CDR3 sequence is 17 residues long. The DNA for the CDR3 is TGTGCCAGCAGCGCGTGGGGGAGTGGGGTTACGAGGAATGAGCAGTTCTTC. Translated: CASSAWGSGVTRNEQFF.

This clonotype was picked up many times. The chain recombines TRBV7-9 with TRBJ1-4; no clear D. V lost 5 bases and J 6 bases, leaving 13 bases between the germline ends. CDR1 SEHNR and CDR2 FQNEAQ come from the germline V gene (reference sequence). The CDR3 is 14 residues long. The CDR3 spells CASSPPWSDEKLFF. For the CDR3, the DNA is TGTGCCAGCAGCCCCCCGTGGAGCGATGAAAAACTGTTTTTT.

This rearrangement joins TRBV5-1 to TRBJ2-5; 11 bases align to TRBD2. CDR3 length equals 15 residues. Germline V gene lookup returns CDR1 SGHRS and CDR2 YFSETQ. The V segment lost 5 bases and the J segment 5 bases; nucleotides outside the gene matches: 8. This chain's CDR3 is CASRDSGGAGETQYF. CDR3 DNA: TGCGCCAGCAGAGATAGCGGGGGGGCCGGGGAGACCCAGTACTTC.

There are a few counts of this clonotype. The V call is TRBV19, the J call TRBJ1-2; 7 nucleotides agree with TRBD1. CDR1 and CDR2 from the germline V gene are LNHDA and SQIVND (reference sequence). CDR3 length: 15 amino acids. Trimming cost V 7 bases and J 4 bases; bases outside gene matches: 12. The CDR3 spells CASNNPRTGFYGYTF. The CDR3 DNA is TGTGCCAGTAACAACCCAAGGACAGGTTTCTATGGCTACACCTTC. Filled out from reference TRBV19 and TRBJ1-2, the complete variable domain reads DGGITQSPKYLFRKEGQNVTLSCEQNLNHDAMYWYRQDPGQGLRLIYYSQIVNDFQKGDIAEGYSVSREKKESFPLTVTSAQKNPTAFYLCASNNPRTGFYGYTFGSGTRLTVV.

This clonotype showed up many times. The rearrangement links TRBV12-3 or TRBV12-4 to TRBJ2-5; D is tentatively TRBD1 or TRBD2 (5 bases each). CDR3 length equals 15 residues. The V end lost 2 bases, the J end lost 4 bases, and 14 bases lay between the germline ends. For the CDR3, the DNA is TGTGCCAGCAGTTTATTTGGTCCAGGGACAGAGACCCAGTACTTC. Translation: CASSLFGPGTETQYF.

In this sample, this clonotype turned up many times. The rearrangement uses TRBV12-3 or TRBV12-4 and TRBJ2-5; 7 nucleotides match TRBD1. CDR3 length equals 13 residues. After removal of 3 bases from V and 5 bases from J, the junction contained 3 bases not matched to a gene. As DNA, the CDR3 is TGTGCCAGCAGTTTCGAGGGGGCCGAGACCCAGTACTTC. Translating gives CASSFEGAETQYF.

The chain links TRBV4-1 to TRBJ1-2; 8 nucleotides match TRBD1. Losses at the gene ends were 2 bases for V and 5 bases for J; bases not matched to a gene: 10. CDR1 is MGHRA and CDR2 is YSYEKL in the germline V gene. The CDR3 loop spans 16 amino acids. Here the CDR3 reads CASSQPRQGSRYGYTF. CDR3 nucleotides: TGCGCCAGCAGCCAACCCAGACAGGGGAGTAGGTATGGCTACACCTTC.

The V gene is TRBV5-1, the J gene TRBJ2-6; D is unresolved. This CDR3 spans 16 amino acids. Per the germline V gene, CDR1 is SGHRS and CDR2 is YFSETQ. Trimming left V 1 base short and J 0 bases short, with 8 bases between. CDR3 protein: CASSLSQPSGANVLTF. The CDR3 DNA reads TGCGCCAGCAGCTTGAGTCAACCCTCTGGGGCCAACGTCCTGACTTTC.

This clonotype was observed at least ten times. The chain combines TRBV9 with TRBJ1-1, with no clear D. Germline CDR1 reads SGDLS; CDR2 reads YYNGEE. Between the trimmed V and J ends, which lost 4 bases and 5 bases, there was a span of 21 bases. This CDR3 region has 16 residues. CDR3 sequence: CASSPLQISAATEAFF. The CDR3 DNA reads TGTGCCAGCAGCCCCCTTCAAATTTCAGCGGCAACTGAAGCTTTCTTT.

This clonotype was found many times. The rearrangement joins TRBV7-8 to TRBJ2-2; TRBD1 might be the D (6 bases). Germline V gene lookup returns CDR1 SGHVS and CDR2 FQNEAQ. There are 13 residues in the CDR3. V dropped 1 base and J dropped 6 bases, with 6 bases sitting between them. The CDR3 region is CASSLGTAGELFF. CDR3 DNA: TGTGCCAGCAGCTTAGGGACAGCCGGGGAGCTGTTTTTT.

This clonotype has a handful of counts. The chain employs TRBV18 and TRBJ1-4; D unclear. The V end lost 1 base, the J end lost 4 bases, and 13 bases lay between the germline ends. CDR1 is KGHSH, CDR2 LQKENI, per germline. This CDR3 comprises 16 residues. CDR3 protein: CASSPRLEAFNEKLFF. The CDR3 coding sequence is TGTGCCAGCTCACCACGTTTGGAGGCTTTTAATGAAAAACTGTTTTTT.

This clonotype was seen repeatedly, ten times or more. The rearrangement uses TRBV7-2 and TRBJ1-6, with D unresolved. Germline values: CDR1 SGHTA, CDR2 FQGNSA. This CDR3 is 17 amino acids long. Trimming shortened V by 5 bases and J by 0 bases, and 14 bases separated the two germline ends. This CDR3 reads CASSQATIRSYNSPLHF. Here the CDR3 DNA reads TGTGCCAGCAGCCAGGCGACCATACGCTCCTATAATTCACCCCTCCACTTT. Combining the CDR3 with reference TRBV7-2 and TRBJ1-6 gives the whole variable domain GAGVSQSPSNKVTEKGKDVELRCDPISGHTALYWYRQSLGQGLEFLIYFQGNSAPDKSGLPSDRFSAERTGGSVSTLTIQRTQQEDSAVYLCASSQATIRSYNSPLHFGNGTRLTVT.

This clonotype was detected many times. The rearrangement links TRBV6-2 or TRBV6-3 to TRBJ2-3; TRBD1 agrees at 7 bases. Germline V gene lookup returns CDR1 MNHEY and CDR2 SVGEGT. Germline trimming cut 3 bases from V and 0 bases from J; bases unmatched to any gene: 6. CDR3 length: 16 residues. The CDR3 coding sequence is TGTGCCAGCAGTTATCTTGACAGGGAAAGCACAGATACGCAGTATTTT. This gives the protein CASSYLDRESTDTQYF.

The chain joins TRBV5-1 to TRBJ2-7; 9 nucleotides line up with TRBD1. Germline CDR1 SGHRS, CDR2 YFSETQ. The length of the CDR3 is 14 residues. The V gene end was trimmed by 0 bases and the J gene end by 5 bases; junction bases not matched to a gene: 3. The CDR3 is CASSLEQGAHEQYF. CDR3 DNA sequence: TGCGCCAGCAGCTTGGAACAGGGGGCGCACGAGCAGTACTTC.

This clonotype was counted ten times or more. At one end the junction does not follow the germline gene, possibly because of a read error. The chain recombines TRBV5-1 with TRBJ2-5; D ambiguous. Germline V gene lookup returns CDR1 SGHRS and CDR2 YFSETQ. The CDR3 extends over 13 amino acids. CDR3 amino acids: CASSPSPQETQYF. The CDR3 nucleotides are TGTGCCAGCAGTCCCTCGCCCCAAGAGACCCAGTACTTC.

This clonotype was counted only a few times. This chain links TRBV20-1 with TRBJ2-2, with 15 bases aligning to TRBD2. The CDR3 spans 16 residues. With 5 bases clipped from V and 4 bases from J, the junction kept 5 bases outside the gene matches. The germline gives CDR1 DFQATT, CDR2 SNEGSKA (reference sequence). The CDR3: CSAGLAGGRGTGELFF. CDR3 coding DNA: TGCAGTGCTGGACTAGCGGGGGGGCGCGGCACCGGGGAGCTGTTTTTT.

This clonotype was detected many times. CDR3 in amino acids: CASSPKDRAEQYV. DNA of the CDR3: TGTGCCAGCAGCCCCAAGGACAGGGCCGAGCAGTACGTC. V usage is TRBV7-9 and J usage is TRBJ2-7, with 8 positions matching TRBD1. With 5 bases clipped from V and 6 bases from J, the junction kept 6 bases outside the gene matches. The germline CDR1 and CDR2 sequences are SEHNR and FQNEAQ (reference sequence). The CDR3 runs to 13 residues.

The genes are TRBV5-1 and TRBJ2-7; 7 bases fit TRBD1. Germline-derived CDR1 and CDR2 are SGHRS and YFSETQ. The CDR3 is 15 residues long. Losses at the gene ends were 0 bases for V and 3 bases for J; bases not matched to a gene: 6. The CDR3 DNA reads as TGCGCCAGCAGCTTGGACGGGACAGTCCGCTACGAGCAGTACTTC. It specifies CASSLDGTVRYEQYF.

This clonotype was detected many times. Here the CDR3 DNA reads TGTGCCAGCAGCTTGGCCAAGGGATCCACCTACAATGAGCAGTTCTTC. Protein sequence: CASSLAKGSTYNEQFF. The J gene is TRBJ2-1, the V gene TRBV5-6; D not resolved. The V gene lost 0 bases and the J gene lost 2 bases, with 12 bases spanning the gap. Germline V gene data show CDR1 as SGHDT and CDR2 as YYEEEE. CDR3 length equals 16 residues.

This clonotype was picked up many times. The CDR3 DNA follows: TGTGCCAGCAGCGGTTTCCCGGGCGGCACAGATACGCAGTATTTT. Its translation: CASSGFPGGTDTQYF. The V call is TRBV7-2, the J call TRBJ2-3; D remains unclear. CDR1 and CDR2 (germline): SGHTA, FQGNSA. The CDR3 is made up of 15 amino acids. Trimming removed 5 bases from V and 1 base from J, with 13 bases in between.

This clonotype has ten or more counts. The CDR3 sequence is CASSSTSGPGTQYF. The CDR3 coding sequence is TGTGCCAGCAGCTCCACAAGCGGGCCTGGTACGCAGTATTTT. The chain recombines TRBV7-2 with TRBJ2-3; D is perhaps TRBD2 (6 bases). V shed 4 bases and J shed 8 bases, with 16 bases lying between them. This CDR3 spans 14 amino acids. Germline V gene data show CDR1 as SGHTA and CDR2 as FQGNSA. Complete variable domain (other parts from reference TRBV7-2 and TRBJ2-3): GAGVSQSPSNKVTEKGKDVELRCDPISGHTALYWYRQSLGQGLEFLIYFQGNSAPDKSGLPSDRFSAERTGGSVSTLTIQRTQQEDSAVYLCASSSTSGPGTQYFGPGTRLTVL.

This clonotype was seen a few times. The chain recombines TRBV12-3 or TRBV12-4 with TRBJ1-5; unclear D gene. With 6 bases removed from V and 2 bases from J, the gap between germline ends came to 11 bases. The CDR3 spans 14 residues. This CDR3 reads CASSDQEGNQPQHF. In nucleotides, the CDR3 is TGTGCCAGCAGCGACCAGGAGGGCAATCAGCCCCAGCATTTT.

In this sample, this clonotype turned up many times. J is TRBJ2-2 and V is TRBV14; D might be TRBD1 (5 bases). This CDR3 region has 14 residues. Per the germline V gene, CDR1 is SGHDN and CDR2 is FVKESK. V was clipped by 2 bases and J by 7 bases, with 11 bases between them. The CDR3 here is CASSQPQGVGELFF. Written as DNA, the CDR3 is TGTGCCAGCAGCCAACCTCAGGGTGTCGGGGAGCTGTTTTTT.